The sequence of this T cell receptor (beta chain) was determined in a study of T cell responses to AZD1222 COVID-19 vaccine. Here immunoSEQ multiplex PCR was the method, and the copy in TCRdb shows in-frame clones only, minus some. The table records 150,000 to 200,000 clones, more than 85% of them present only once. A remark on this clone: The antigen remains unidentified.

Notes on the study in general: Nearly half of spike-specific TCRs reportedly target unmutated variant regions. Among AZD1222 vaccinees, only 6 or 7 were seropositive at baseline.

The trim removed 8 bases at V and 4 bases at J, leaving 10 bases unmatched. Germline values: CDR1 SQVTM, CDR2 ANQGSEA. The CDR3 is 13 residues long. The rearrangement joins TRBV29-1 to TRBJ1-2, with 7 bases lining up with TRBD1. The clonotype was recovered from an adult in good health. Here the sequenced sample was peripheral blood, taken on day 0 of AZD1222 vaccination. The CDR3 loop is CSTLGGVIYGYTF. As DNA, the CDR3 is TGCAGCACATTAGGGGGCGTTATCTATGGCTACACCTTC.